This TCR beta chain came from a study of shared clonotypes between healthy human individuals. Study-wide background: A donor's plate count was three for CD4 naive and three for CD4 memory; CD8 naive had two and CD8 memory one. Findings and limits, study-wide: Larger estimated richness was generally seen in naive subsets than in memory subsets. Clonotype sharing across several donors was observed for 4% to 6.5% of naive CD4 clonotypes.

At deep level, the assay was performed. Libraries were prepared by immunoSEQ multiplex PCR; TCRdb keeps only in-frame clonotypes and omits some of them. The sample carries some 1,100,000 clones, around 82% recorded once. This clone appeared a few times. Its specificity is unknown. Trimming took 4 bases from V and 2 from J; bases not matched to a gene: 9. Germline CDR1 SGHNT, CDR2 YENEEA. The CDR3 spans 17 residues. The sequencing sample was made of memory CD4+ T cells from PBMCs. The subset denotes: CD45RA-negative fraction. This sequence joins TRBV11-3 and TRBJ2-1; 9 bases agree with TRBD2. This receptor was identified in a man aged 18 to 35 in good health. Some clones in this sample may be carry-over from other donors' samples. The CDR3 bases are TGTGCCAGCAGCTCTCAACCGACTAGCGGCGCCTACAATGAGCAGTTCTTC. This gives the protein CASSSQPTSGAYNEQFF.